The 25 T cell receptor beta chains in this list originate from one sample, sequenced in a study of glioma-infiltrating T cells. Amplification of TCR alpha and beta CDR3 regions from RNA used iRepertoire nested multiplex PCR. One entry per CDR3 protein results from TCRdb running MiXCR on the multiplex PCR reads. The sample holds 100,000 to 150,000 distinct CDR3 sequences, approximately 23% seen once. The sequenced sample was glioma tissue, nonneoplastic brain tissue, or PBMCs (not recorded which). The receptors were sampled from a human donor with low-grade glioma or glioblastoma, undergoing nonglioma brain surgery, or in good health (not recorded which).

This clonotype was picked up many times. The chain couples TRBV27 to TRBJ1-1; D remains unclear. Germline V gene data show CDR1 as MNHEY and CDR2 as SMNVEV (reference sequence). The V and J ends lost 5 bases and 4 bases respectively, with 11 bases between them. This CDR3 spans 13 amino acids. The CDR3 nucleotides are TGTGCCAGCAGTATAGGTATCAGCACTGAAGCTTTCTTT. It encodes CASSIGISTEAFF.

This clonotype was recorded at least ten times. The chain has TRBV4-3 and TRBJ2-7, with D possibly TRBD1 on 6 matching bases. The germline V gene has CDR1 LGHNA and CDR2 YSLEER. Trimming removed 1 base at V and 0 bases at J, with 13 bases between. This CDR3 is 16 amino acids long. The CDR3: CASSQARTASSYEQYF. CDR3 nucleotide sequence: TGCGCCAGCAGCCAAGCCCGGACAGCCTCCTCCTACGAGCAGTACTTC.

This clonotype was detected ten times or more. The genes are TRBV2 and TRBJ1-1, with D unresolved. The CDR3 is made up of 14 amino acids. The germline gives CDR1 SNHLY, CDR2 FYNNEI. Trimming took off 4 bases at V and 0 bases at J, with 9 bases between the two ends. The CDR3 is CASSAVYLNTEAFF. CDR3 coding DNA: TGTGCCAGCAGTGCCGTGTATTTGAACACTGAAGCTTTCTTT.

The count of this clonotype is one. With a much larger clone just one base away, this may be a read error. This chain joins TRBV19 and TRBJ2-4, with D unresolved. Germline values: CDR1 LNHDA, CDR2 SQIVND (reference sequence). This CDR3 has 17 residues. The germline V and J ends were trimmed by 3 bases and 7 bases, with 22 bases remaining between them. In DNA form, the CDR3 reads TGTGCCAGTAGTATGGAAAACGGCCCCCCTCCTCGGAACATTCAGTACTTC. Its translation: CASSMENGPPPRNIQYF.

As regards this clonotype: A junction end diverges from the germline sequence, so it may reflect a read error. The V and J genes are TRBV4-1 and TRBJ2-7; 8 bases line up with TRBD2. Germline-derived CDR1 and CDR2 are MGHRA and YSYEKL. CDR3 length: 17 amino acids. Here the CDR3 DNA reads TGCGCCAGCAGCCAAGACTCTACCGGGAGGGCCTTGGGCGAGCAGCACTTC. Amino acids: CASSQDSTGRALGEQHF.

Ten or more counts support this clonotype. This chain links TRBV18 with TRBJ2-6; D perhaps matches TRBD1 (5 bases). Germline CDR1 reads KGHSH; CDR2 reads LQKENI. Trimming removed 9 bases from V and 0 bases from J, with 12 bases in between. This CDR3 comprises 15 residues. The CDR3 reads CASLRAVSGANVLTF. Here the CDR3 DNA reads TGTGCCAGTCTCAGGGCGGTCTCTGGGGCCAACGTCCTGACTTTC.

This clonotype was recorded at least ten times. The J gene is TRBJ2-2, the V gene TRBV12-3 or TRBV12-4; no clear D. Trimming removed 8 bases from V and 4 bases from J, with 2 bases in between. The CDR3 is 10 amino acids. CDR3 amino acids: CASGTGELFF. Written as DNA, the CDR3 is TGTGCCAGCGGCACCGGGGAGCTGTTTTTT.

Only a few counts were recorded for this clonotype. J is TRBJ1-5 and V is TRBV20-1, with D perhaps TRBD1 (5 bases). Between the trimmed V and J ends, which lost 2 bases and 6 bases, there was a span of 17 bases. The CDR3 runs to 15 residues. Germline loops: CDR1 DFQATT, CDR2 SNEGSKA (reference sequence). Written as DNA, the CDR3 is TGCAGTGCTAGAAGACAGCAGGGCCGAAGTCAGCCCCAGCATTTT. The encoded protein is CSARRQQGRSQPQHF.

This clonotype was detected ten times or more. CDR3 loop: CSAWDSGGNIQYF. The CDR3 bases are TGCAGTGCTTGGGACTCTGGGGGGAACATTCAGTACTTC. The J gene is TRBJ2-4, the V gene TRBV20-1; a weak D match, TRBD2 (6 bases). The germline CDR1 and CDR2 sequences are DFQATT and SNEGSKA (reference sequence). The CDR3 runs 13 residues. V shed 5 bases and J shed 7 bases, with 15 bases lying between them.

This clonotype occurred a few times. Being one base from a much bigger clone, this may be a read error. The CDR3: CASSLGGGTYNEQFF. The DNA for the CDR3 is TGTGCCAGCAGCTTAGGGGGCGGGACTTACAATGAGCAGTTCTTC. The chain couples TRBV7-2 to TRBJ2-1; maybe TRBD2 (6 bases). Germline V lookup: CDR1 SGHTA, CDR2 FQGNSA. The CDR3 covers 15 residues. V lost 1 base and J lost 4, with 11 bases in between.

About this clonotype itself: The junction does not match germline at one end; this may be a read error. The chain couples TRBV20-1 to TRBJ2-7, with D hard to call. The CDR3 has 12 residues. Per the germline V gene, CDR1 is DFQATT and CDR2 is SNEGSKA (reference sequence). CDR3 amino acids: CSASLATVEQHF. The CDR3 DNA reads TGCAGTGCTAGTTTGGCGACGGTCGAGCAGCACTTC.

This clonotype was seen at least ten times. This sequence joins TRBV4-2 and TRBJ2-1; 7 bases match TRBD2. The V gene's germline CDR1 is LGHNA and CDR2 YNFKEQ. The J segment lost 6 bases and the V segment lost 1 base, leaving 6 bases of the junction unmatched. The CDR3 is made up of 15 amino acids. The CDR3 region has the DNA TGTGCCAGCAGCCAAGGAGTAGCGGGCGGCAATGAGCAGTTCTTC. It yields the protein CASSQGVAGGNEQFF.

As for this clonotype: A single base separates this from a much larger clone, so it may be a read error. The CDR3 DNA reads as TGTGCCAGTCAGTACCGGACAGCTGGCAACTATGGCTACACCTTC. It is translated as CASQYRTAGNYGYTF. The rearrangement links TRBV12-3 or TRBV12-4 to TRBJ1-2; tentative D call: TRBD1 (6 bases). Trimming removed 9 bases from V and 2 bases from J, with 19 bases in between. This CDR3 contains 15 residues.

This clonotype was observed at least ten times. This chain joins TRBV25-1 and TRBJ2-3; D is perhaps TRBD1 (5 bases). Germline V gives CDR1 MGHDK, CDR2 SYGVNS. The CDR3 covers 15 residues. Trimming took off 2 bases at V and 5 bases at J, with 14 bases between the two ends. In DNA form, the CDR3 reads TGTGCCAGCAGTGAAGGGATGGGGCTTCGAGATACGCAGTATTTT. It encodes CASSEGMGLRDTQYF.

For this clonotype: A read error is possible here, since a much larger clone lies one base away. The chain uses TRBV7-9 and TRBJ2-7; no reliable D call. CDR1 is SEHNR and CDR2 is FQNEAQ in the germline V gene (reference sequence). This CDR3 contains 11 residues. The CDR3 DNA reads as TGTGCCAGCAGCCCCGCCGACGAGCAGCACTTC. Protein product: CASSPADEQHF.

Note on this clonotype: The germline gene is not matched at one end of the junction; a read error may be the cause. The V and J genes are TRBV29-1 and TRBJ2-7; 9 nucleotides line up with TRBD1. This CDR3 is built from 13 residues. Germline V lookup: CDR1 SQVTM, CDR2 ANQGSEA. The CDR3 nucleotides are TGCAGCGTTCCGGGACAGGGTTTTTACGAGCGGTACTTC. Its protein is CSVPGQGFYERYF.

The table lists this clonotype with many counts. This chain links TRBV7-9 with TRBJ2-3; TRBD2 agrees at 8 bases. This CDR3 contains 15 residues. CDR1 and CDR2 (germline): SEHNR, FQNEAQ (reference sequence). Trimming removed 1 base from V and 2 bases from J; junction bases left unmatched: 2. The CDR3 nucleotides read TGTGCCAGCAGCTTAGGGACTAGCTTCACAGATACGCAGTATTTT. It yields the protein CASSLGTSFTDTQYF.

Note on this clonotype: At one of its ends the junction is not consistent with the germline gene, which may arise from a read error. The chain links TRBV2 to TRBJ1-1, with D unclear. Germline-derived CDR1 and CDR2 are SNHLY and FYNNEI. This CDR3 has 14 residues. The CDR3 DNA reads TGTGCCAGCAGTGCTAGGATGAGCGACACTGAAGCTTTCTTC. Translating it yields CASSARMSDTEAFF.

This clonotype was observed many times. The rearrangement joins TRBV20-1 to TRBJ2-1; 10 bases are a match to TRBD2. The CDR3 has 15 amino acids. The V and J ends lost 5 bases and 5 bases, in that order; junction bases with no gene match: 9. CDR1 DFQATT and CDR2 SNEGSKA come from the germline V gene (reference sequence). The CDR3 sequence: CSARVAGGGNNEQFF. The CDR3 coding sequence is TGCAGTGCTCGTGTAGCGGGAGGAGGTAACAATGAGCAGTTCTTC.

A word on this clonotype: A much larger clone sits a single nucleotide away, making a read error possible. The chain uses TRBV7-9 and TRBJ1-1; D remains unclear. Trimming pared 0 bases from V and 7 bases from J, leaving 15 bases between. The CDR3 loop spans 15 amino acids. CDR1 is SEHNR, CDR2 FQNEAQ, per germline (reference sequence). CDR3 protein: CASSLAAEAFDEAFF. CDR3 nucleotide sequence: TGTGCCAGCAGCTTAGCGGCTGAGGCCTTCGATGAAGCTTTCTTT.

Only a few counts were recorded for this clonotype. V usage is TRBV12-3 or TRBV12-4 and J usage is TRBJ2-1, with a tentative D call TRBD2 (5 bases). The CDR3 is 13 amino acids. Trimming took off 2 bases at V and 7 bases at J, with 9 bases between the two ends. The CDR3 protein is CASSLFERNEQFF. The DNA for the CDR3 is TGTGCCAGCAGTTTATTTGAGCGGAATGAGCAGTTCTTC.

A few counts support this clonotype. The chain uses TRBV12-3 or TRBV12-4 and TRBJ2-3; D not resolved. This CDR3 is 11 amino acids long. V was pared by 7 bases and J by 3 bases, with 5 bases between. In DNA form, the CDR3 reads TGTGCCAGCACCCGAACAGATACGCAGTATTTT. Translating it yields CASTRTDTQYF.

This clonotype was counted ten times or more. The V call is TRBV25-1, the J call TRBJ1-2; weak D call: TRBD1 (5 bases). Trimming stripped 3 bases from V and 1 base from J, with 15 bases between. CDR1 is MGHDK and CDR2 is SYGVNS in the germline V gene. The CDR3 covers 16 residues. CDR3 nucleotide sequence: TGTGCCAGCAGTGATCCATGGGGGGATTTTAACTATGGCTACACCTTC. Amino acids: CASSDPWGDFNYGYTF.

This clonotype appeared many times. The rearrangement links TRBV6-2 or TRBV6-3 to TRBJ2-5; 15 bases fit TRBD2. The CDR3 has 16 residues. V dropped 6 bases and J dropped 6; count of bases not matched to a gene: 8. Germline V lookup: CDR1 MNHEY, CDR2 SVGEGT. Here the CDR3 reads CASRRRTSGRGKTQYF. CDR3 coding DNA: TGTGCCAGCAGACGCCGGACTAGCGGGAGGGGGAAGACCCAGTACTTC.

Ten or more counts support this clonotype. The chain employs TRBV6-1 and TRBJ2-1; 8 positions match TRBD2. Germline values: CDR1 MNHNS, CDR2 SASEGT. The CDR3 extends over 17 amino acids. V was clipped by 6 bases and J by 0 bases; unmatched bases: 10. This CDR3 reads CASREYKRESSYNEQFF. The CDR3 bases are TGTGCCAGCAGAGAATATAAGCGGGAGAGCTCCTACAATGAGCAGTTCTTC.